Listed here are 11 T cell receptor beta chains from one sample, sequenced in a study of shared clonotypes between healthy human individuals. Sequencing used immunoSEQ multiplex PCR; TCRdb keeps in-frame clones, though not all of them. The sample lists about 1.1 million clones; about 84% were seen once. Sequencing was done on a sample of memory CD4+ T cells from PBMCs. Subset denoted: CD45RA-negative fraction. All receptors come from a man between 18 and 29 years old in good health. Some clones in this sample may be carry-over from other donors' samples.

The gene calls are TRBV6-5 and TRBJ2-5; D might be TRBD2 (5 bases). The germline V and J ends were trimmed by 2 bases and 2 bases, with 6 bases remaining between them. The CDR3 spans 13 residues. CDR1 MNHEY and CDR2 SVGAGI come from the germline V gene. The CDR3 nucleotides are TGTGCCAGCAGTTACCAGCGGCAAGAGACCCAGTACTTC. Its protein is CASSYQRQETQYF.

This clone was counted at least ten times. The V gene is TRBV4-1, the J gene TRBJ1-4; a weak D match, TRBD1 (5 bases). The CDR3 totals 15 residues. With 2 bases removed from V and 7 bases from J, the gap between germline ends came to 14 bases. Germline V gene data show CDR1 as MGHRA and CDR2 as YSYEKL. The CDR3, as DNA: TGCGCCAGCAGCCAATATATGCAGGGCCCTGAAAAACTGTTTTTT. Protein product: CASSQYMQGPEKLFF.

The chain carries TRBV7-6 and TRBJ1-3; TRBD1 might be the D (6 bases). The germline CDR1 and CDR2 sequences are SGHVS and FNYEAQ. The length of the CDR3 is 17 residues. V was clipped by 2 bases and J by 0 bases, with 14 bases between them. The CDR3 here is CASSLYSDRPSGNTIYF. The CDR3 coding sequence is TGTGCCAGCAGCTTATACTCGGACAGACCCTCTGGAAACACCATATATTTT.

The gene calls are TRBV28 and TRBJ2-3; D call uncertain. V lost 1 base and J 1 base, leaving 9 bases between the germline ends. CDR1 MDHEN and CDR2 SYDVKM come from the germline V gene. This CDR3 comprises 15 residues. This chain's CDR3 is CASSLSVVGTDTQYF. As DNA, the CDR3 is TGTGCCAGCAGTTTATCGGTTGTCGGCACAGATACGCAGTATTTT.

In regard to this clone: Other DNA sequences in this specimen translate into the identical CDR3. This chain's CDR3 is CASSYSGQGYEQYF. CDR3 DNA sequence: TGTGCCAGCAGTTACTCGGGACAGGGTTACGAGCAGTACTTC. The rearrangement joins TRBV6-5 to TRBJ2-7, with TRBD1 identical over 9 bases. Germline V gene sequence: CDR1 MNHEY, CDR2 SVGAGI. The length of the CDR3 is 14 residues. The trim removed 0 bases at V and 4 bases at J, leaving 1 base unmatched.

The genes are TRBV4-3 and TRBJ1-1; a possible D gene is TRBD1 (6 bases). This CDR3 is built from 13 residues. Germline assignment: CDR1 LGHNA and CDR2 YSLEER. V gave up 6 bases and J gave up 4 bases, with 12 bases separating them. The DNA for the CDR3 is TGCGCCAGCAGTACCTCCAGGGGCACTGAAGCTTTCTTT. Translating it yields CASSTSRGTEAFF.

V usage is TRBV4-3 and J usage is TRBJ2-4, with TRBD1 matching over 9 bases. V shed 4 bases, J shed 8 bases, and the junction held 9 bases outside the gene matches. The CDR3 totals 15 residues. Looked up from germline, CDR1 is LGHNA and CDR2 is YSLEER. The chain's CDR3 is CASSRGTGRGDIQYF. CDR3 DNA: TGCGCCAGCAGCCGTGGGACAGGGAGGGGGGACATTCAGTACTTC.

Remarks on this clone: Other DNA sequences in the sample encode the same CDR3. CDR3 bases: TGTGCCAGCAGCGTACAGGGGTATGGCTACACCTTC. This gives the protein CASSVQGYGYTF. The V and J genes are TRBV9 and TRBJ1-2; D may be TRBD1 (6 bases). Per the germline V gene, CDR1 is SGDLS and CDR2 is YYNGEE. Trimming took off 1 base at V and 5 bases at J, with 6 bases between the two ends. The CDR3 contains 12 residues.

This chain uses TRBV11-2 with TRBJ2-7, with TRBD1 matching 7 bases. The CDR3 is 14 residues long. V shed 5 bases, J shed 4 bases, and the junction held 8 bases outside the gene matches. Germline loops: CDR1 SGHAT, CDR2 FQNNGV. The CDR3 loop reads CASSPRSRGYEQYF. The CDR3 coding sequence is TGTGCCAGCAGCCCCAGGAGCAGGGGGTACGAGCAGTACTTC.

The chain employs TRBV7-8 and TRBJ2-1; 7 bases are a match to TRBD1. The CDR3 consists of 15 residues. The V segment lost 5 bases and the J segment 2 bases; nucleotides outside the gene matches: 6. The V gene's germline CDR1 is SGHVS and CDR2 FQNEAQ. The CDR3 coding sequence is TGTGCCAGCAGCCAGAGACAGGGCCCCTACAATGAGCAGTTCTTC. This sequence encodes CASSQRQGPYNEQFF.

The chain is built from TRBV5-1 and TRBJ2-3; D is undetermined. The CDR3 covers 15 residues. Trimming cost V 2 bases and J 6 bases, with 16 bases left between them. Looked up from germline, CDR1 is SGHRS and CDR2 is YFSETQ. CDR3 DNA: TGCGCCAGCAGCTTTCTCTCCCTAAATATGGATACGCAGTATTTT. Translated: CASSFLSLNMDTQYF.